Only a few counts were recorded for the clone carrying this T cell receptor (beta chain). Per the germline V gene, CDR1 is SGHRS and CDR2 is YFSETQ. V was shortened by 0 bases and J by 0 bases, with 11 bases between the two germline ends. The CDR3 spans 16 residues. TCRdb redid the calling of the RT-PCR reads with MiXCR, one entry per CDR3 protein. The table has about 700,000 distinct CDR3 sequences, over 12% seen once. This clonotype was obtained from a female donor in good health, serving as a healthy control. The gene calls are TRBV5-1 and TRBJ2-3; D remains unclear. The sequenced sample was memory CD4+ T cells from blood. CDR3 region: CASSLARLESTDTQYF. In nucleotides, the CDR3 is TGCGCCAGCAGCTTGGCCAGGTTGGAGAGCACAGATACGCAGTATTTT.